The sequence of this T cell receptor beta chain was determined in a study of blood T cell repertoires in COVID-19. Under the authors' procedure: Estimates of nucleated cell counts were drawn from the amplification of reference gene primers. Profiled with immunoSEQ multiplex PCR; TCRdb holds only in-frame clones, not every one. The V and J calls and clone size are taken from that table; D and trimming were inferred from the DNA. Of a few hundred thousand clones in the sample, roughly 80% were seen once. Germline loops: CDR1 LGHNT, CDR2 FRNRAP. The CDR3 loop spans 11 amino acids. V lost 6 bases and J 5 bases, leaving 5 bases between the germline ends. This clone was recorded many times. The same CDR3 arises from other DNA sequences in this sample as well. The age range of participants was about 18 to 100 years, with residence in about 25 US areas. Participant-reported clinical history was the basis for cohort assignment. Before they entered the study, exposed participants had met a COVID-19 case within 2 weeks.

The receptor was derived from a man in his forties who had been exposed to COVID-19. This chain joins TRBV12-5 and TRBJ1-5, with D hard to call. The sequenced material came from PBMCs or T cells enriched from blood (not recorded which). The CDR3 reads CASGPYQPQHF. The CDR3 DNA reads as TGTGCTAGTGGCCCCTATCAGCCCCAGCATTTT.